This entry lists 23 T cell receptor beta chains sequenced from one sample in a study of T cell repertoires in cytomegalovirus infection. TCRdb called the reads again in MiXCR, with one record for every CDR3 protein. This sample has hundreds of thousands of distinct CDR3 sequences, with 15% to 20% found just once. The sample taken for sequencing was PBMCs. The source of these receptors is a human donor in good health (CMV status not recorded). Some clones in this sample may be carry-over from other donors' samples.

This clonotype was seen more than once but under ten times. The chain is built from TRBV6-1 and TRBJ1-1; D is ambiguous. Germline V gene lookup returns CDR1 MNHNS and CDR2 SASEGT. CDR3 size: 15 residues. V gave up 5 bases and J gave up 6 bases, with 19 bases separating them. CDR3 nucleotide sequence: TGTGCCAGCAGTTCCGCAGGCCTATCTGGCGCTGAAGCTTTCTTT. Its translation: CASSSAGLSGAEAFF.

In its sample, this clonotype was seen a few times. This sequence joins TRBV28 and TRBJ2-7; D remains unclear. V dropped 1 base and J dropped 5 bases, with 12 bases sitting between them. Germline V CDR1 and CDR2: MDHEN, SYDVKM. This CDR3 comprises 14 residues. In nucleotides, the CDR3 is TGTGCCAGCAGTTTATTAGGGTCTGGCAACGAGCAGTACTTC. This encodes CASSLLGSGNEQYF.

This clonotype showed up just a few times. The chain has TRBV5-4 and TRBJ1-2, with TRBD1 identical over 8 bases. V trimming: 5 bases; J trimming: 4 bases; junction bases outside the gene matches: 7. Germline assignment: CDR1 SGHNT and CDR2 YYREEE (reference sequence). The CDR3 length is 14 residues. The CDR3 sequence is CASRSGQGGYGYTF. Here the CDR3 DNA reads TGTGCCAGCAGATCCGGACAGGGAGGCTATGGCTACACCTTC.

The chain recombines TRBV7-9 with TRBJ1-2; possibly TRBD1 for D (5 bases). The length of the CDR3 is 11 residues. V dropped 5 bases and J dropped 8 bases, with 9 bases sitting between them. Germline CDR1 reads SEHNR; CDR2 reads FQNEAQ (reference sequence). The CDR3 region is CASSQGIGYTF. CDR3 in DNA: TGTGCCAGCAGCCAGGGTATCGGCTACACCTTC.

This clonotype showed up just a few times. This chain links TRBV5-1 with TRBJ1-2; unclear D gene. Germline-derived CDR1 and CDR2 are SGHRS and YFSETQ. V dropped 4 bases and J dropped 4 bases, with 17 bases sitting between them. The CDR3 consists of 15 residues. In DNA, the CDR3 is TGCGCCAGCAGCGACTCCACGCCCCGTGGCTATGGCTACACCTTC. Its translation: CASSDSTPRGYGYTF.

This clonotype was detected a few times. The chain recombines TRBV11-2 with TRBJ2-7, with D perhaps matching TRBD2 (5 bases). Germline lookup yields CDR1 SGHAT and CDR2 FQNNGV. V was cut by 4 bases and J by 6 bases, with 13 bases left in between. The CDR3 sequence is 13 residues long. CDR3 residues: CASSSRGRSEQYF. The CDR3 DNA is TGTGCCAGCAGCTCCCGGGGTAGAAGCGAGCAGTACTTC.

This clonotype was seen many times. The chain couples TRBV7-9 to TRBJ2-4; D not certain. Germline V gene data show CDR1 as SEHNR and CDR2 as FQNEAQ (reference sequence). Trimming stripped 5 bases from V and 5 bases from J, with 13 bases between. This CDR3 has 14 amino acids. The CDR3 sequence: CASSEGRIQNIQYF. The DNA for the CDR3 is TGTGCCAGCAGCGAAGGACGCATCCAAAACATTCAGTACTTC.

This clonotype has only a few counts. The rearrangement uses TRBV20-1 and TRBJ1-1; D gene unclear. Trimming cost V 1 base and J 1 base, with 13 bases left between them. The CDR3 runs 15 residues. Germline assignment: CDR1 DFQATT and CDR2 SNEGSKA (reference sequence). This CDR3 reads CSARGSSWANTEAFF. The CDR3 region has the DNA TGCAGTGCTAGAGGTTCGAGCTGGGCGAACACTGAAGCTTTCTTT.

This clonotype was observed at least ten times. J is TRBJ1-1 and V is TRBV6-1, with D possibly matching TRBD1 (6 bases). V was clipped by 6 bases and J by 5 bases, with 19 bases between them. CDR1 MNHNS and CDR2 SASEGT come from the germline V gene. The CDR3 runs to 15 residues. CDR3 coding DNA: TGTGCCAGCAGGGGCAGGGGAGAGAGTTGGACTGAAGCTTTCTTT. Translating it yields CASRGRGESWTEAFF.

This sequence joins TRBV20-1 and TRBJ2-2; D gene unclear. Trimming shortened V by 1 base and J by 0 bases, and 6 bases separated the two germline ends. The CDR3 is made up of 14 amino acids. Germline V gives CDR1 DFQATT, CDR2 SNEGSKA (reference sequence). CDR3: CSARALANTGELFF. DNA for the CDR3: TGCAGTGCTAGAGCACTCGCGAACACCGGGGAGCTGTTTTTT.

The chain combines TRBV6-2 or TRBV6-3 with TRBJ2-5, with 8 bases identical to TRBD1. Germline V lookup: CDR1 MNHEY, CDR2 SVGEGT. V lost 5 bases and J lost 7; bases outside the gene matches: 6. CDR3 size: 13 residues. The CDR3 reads CASSTGQGWTQYF. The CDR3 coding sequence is TGTGCCAGCAGTACCGGACAGGGATGGACCCAGTACTTC.

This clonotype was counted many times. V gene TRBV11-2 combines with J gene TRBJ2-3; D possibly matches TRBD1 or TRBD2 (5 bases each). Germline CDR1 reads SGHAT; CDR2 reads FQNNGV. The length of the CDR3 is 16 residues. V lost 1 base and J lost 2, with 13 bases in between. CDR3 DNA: TGTGCCAGCAGCTTAGTCCGGGACCTCTACACAGATACGCAGTATTTT. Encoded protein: CASSLVRDLYTDTQYF.

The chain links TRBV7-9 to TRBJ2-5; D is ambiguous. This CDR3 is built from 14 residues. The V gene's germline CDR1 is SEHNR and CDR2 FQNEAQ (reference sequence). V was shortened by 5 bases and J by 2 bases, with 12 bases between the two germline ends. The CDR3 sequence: CASSRIGRQETQYF. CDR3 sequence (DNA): TGTGCCAGCAGCCGAATAGGCAGACAAGAGACCCAGTACTTC.

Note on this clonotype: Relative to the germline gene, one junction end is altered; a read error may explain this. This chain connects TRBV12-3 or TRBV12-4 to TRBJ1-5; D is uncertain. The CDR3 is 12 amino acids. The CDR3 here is CASSPGNQPPHF. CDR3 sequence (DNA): TGTGCCAGCAGTCCTGGGAATCAGCCCCCGCATTTT.

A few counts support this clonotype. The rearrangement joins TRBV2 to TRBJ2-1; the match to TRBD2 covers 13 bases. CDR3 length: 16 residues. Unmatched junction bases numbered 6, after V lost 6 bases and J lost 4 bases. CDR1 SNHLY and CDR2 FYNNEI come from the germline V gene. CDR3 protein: CASSGLAGAEYNEQFF. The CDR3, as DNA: TGTGCCAGCAGCGGACTAGCGGGGGCAGAATACAATGAGCAGTTCTTC.

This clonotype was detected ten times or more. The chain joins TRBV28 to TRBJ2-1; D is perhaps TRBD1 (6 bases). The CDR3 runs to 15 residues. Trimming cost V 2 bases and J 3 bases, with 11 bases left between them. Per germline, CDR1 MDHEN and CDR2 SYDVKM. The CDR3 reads CASSLVDRLYNEQFF. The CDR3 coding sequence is TGTGCCAGCAGTTTAGTGGACAGACTCTACAATGAGCAGTTCTTC.

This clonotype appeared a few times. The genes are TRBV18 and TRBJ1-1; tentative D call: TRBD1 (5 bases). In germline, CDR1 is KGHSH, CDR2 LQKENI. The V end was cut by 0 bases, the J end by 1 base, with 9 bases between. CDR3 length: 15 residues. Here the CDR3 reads CASSPPRDGNTEAFF. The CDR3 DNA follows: TGTGCCAGCTCACCACCGAGGGACGGGAACACTGAAGCTTTCTTT.

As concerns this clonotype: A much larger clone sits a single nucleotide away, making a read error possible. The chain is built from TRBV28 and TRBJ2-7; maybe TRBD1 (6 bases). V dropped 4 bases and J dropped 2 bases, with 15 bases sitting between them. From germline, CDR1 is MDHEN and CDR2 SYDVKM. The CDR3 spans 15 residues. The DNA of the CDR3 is TGTGCCAGCAGTTCAGGGGACCGGGCGACCTACGAGCAGTACTTC. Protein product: CASSSGDRATYEQYF.

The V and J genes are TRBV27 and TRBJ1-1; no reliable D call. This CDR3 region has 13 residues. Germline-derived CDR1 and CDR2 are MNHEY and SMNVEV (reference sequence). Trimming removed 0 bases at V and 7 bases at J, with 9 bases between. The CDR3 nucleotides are TGTGCCAGCAGTTTATCGGCGGGAGGTGAAGCTTTCTTT. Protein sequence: CASSLSAGGEAFF.

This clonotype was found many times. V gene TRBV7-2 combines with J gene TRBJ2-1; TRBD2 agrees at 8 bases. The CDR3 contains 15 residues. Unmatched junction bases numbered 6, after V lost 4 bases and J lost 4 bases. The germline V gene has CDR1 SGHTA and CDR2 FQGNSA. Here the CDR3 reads CASSYSGEKYNEQFF. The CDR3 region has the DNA TGTGCCAGCAGCTATAGCGGGGAAAAATACAATGAGCAGTTCTTC.

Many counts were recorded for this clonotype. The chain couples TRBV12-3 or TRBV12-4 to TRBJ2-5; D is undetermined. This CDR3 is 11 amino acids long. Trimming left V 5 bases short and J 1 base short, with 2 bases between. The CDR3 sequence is CASSVQETQYF. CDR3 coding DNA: TGTGCCAGCAGTGTCCAAGAGACCCAGTACTTC.

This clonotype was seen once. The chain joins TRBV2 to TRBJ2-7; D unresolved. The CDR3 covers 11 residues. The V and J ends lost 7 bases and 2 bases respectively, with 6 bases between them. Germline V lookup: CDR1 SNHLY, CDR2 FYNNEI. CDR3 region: CASMEPYEQYF. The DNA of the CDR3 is TGTGCCAGCATGGAACCCTACGAGCAGTACTTC.

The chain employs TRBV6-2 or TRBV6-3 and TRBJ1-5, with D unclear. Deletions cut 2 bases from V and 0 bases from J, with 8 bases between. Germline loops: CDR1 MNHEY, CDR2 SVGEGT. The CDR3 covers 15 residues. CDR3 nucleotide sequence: TGTGCCAGCAGTTACAACGGGGTTAGCAATCAGCCCCAGCATTTT. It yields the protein CASSYNGVSNQPQHF.